This entry lists 27 T cell receptor beta chains sequenced from one sample in a study of blood T cell repertoires in COVID-19. Using immunoSEQ multiplex PCR, the repertoire was profiled, and TCRdb retains in-frame clones only, with some absent. The sample lists some 57,000 clones, 85% seen once, with roughly a tenth in the top ten. Sequencing used peripheral blood. These receptor sequences come from a human donor in a cohort sampled during active COVID-19.

The chain employs TRBV15 and TRBJ2-2; 7 bases agree with TRBD2. The J segment lost 0 bases and the V segment lost 3 bases, leaving 4 bases of the junction unmatched. This CDR3 is 16 amino acids long. Germline V gene lookup returns CDR1 LNHNV and CDR2 YYDKDF (reference sequence). The CDR3 reads CATSRGSGSNTGELFF. The CDR3, as DNA: TGTGCCACCAGCAGGGGTAGCGGGTCGAACACCGGGGAGCTGTTTTTT.

As concerns this clone: At one end the junction does not follow the germline gene, possibly because of a read error. V and J are TRBV7-9 and TRBJ2-1; D ambiguous. The CDR3 consists of 12 residues. Looked up from germline, CDR1 is SEHNR and CDR2 is FQNEAQ (reference sequence). The CDR3 sequence: CVSSLLHNEQFF. DNA of the CDR3: TGTGTCAGCAGCTTACTACACAATGAGCAGTTCTTC.

The chain has TRBV7-3 and TRBJ2-1; 10 positions match TRBD2. Germline CDR1 SGHTA, CDR2 FQGTGA. V lost 0 bases to trimming and J lost 3 bases; unmatched junction nucleotides: 2. The CDR3 length is 16 residues. Here the CDR3 DNA reads TGTGCCAGCAGCTTAACGCCTAGCGGGAGCTACAATGAGCAGTTCTTC. Protein: CASSLTPSGSYNEQFF.

The chain links TRBV19 to TRBJ1-6, with 8 bases that match TRBD1. The J segment lost 7 bases and the V segment lost 10 bases, leaving 15 bases of the junction unmatched. CDR3 size: 16 residues. CDR1 is LNHDA and CDR2 is SQIVND in the germline V gene (reference sequence). In DNA form, the CDR3 reads TGTGCCACCGACCCTTCATGGACAGGGACAAATTCACCCCTCCACTTT. Protein sequence: CATDPSWTGTNSPLHF.

This clone was seen only once. Additional DNA sequences in this sample encode the identical CDR3. The rearrangement links TRBV28 to TRBJ2-7; perhaps TRBD2 as D (5 bases). Germline values: CDR1 MDHEN, CDR2 SYDVKM. This CDR3 is 14 amino acids long. The V gene lost 2 bases and the J gene lost 0 bases, with 8 bases spanning the gap. The CDR3 region is CASSLLAPSYEQYF. DNA of the CDR3: TGTGCCAGCAGTTTACTAGCTCCCTCCTACGAGCAGTACTTC.

This clone has just one count. The gene calls are TRBV10-1 and TRBJ2-7; TRBD2 agrees at 9 bases. The V gene end was trimmed by 2 bases and the J gene end by 6 bases; junction bases not matched to a gene: 5. CDR3 length: 14 amino acids. CDR1 and CDR2 (germline): WNHNN, SYGVQD (reference sequence). CDR3 in amino acids: CASSEGGRDPEQYF. DNA for the CDR3: TGCGCCAGCAGTGAGGGCGGGAGGGACCCCGAGCAGTACTTC.

This clone was observed a single time. V is TRBV7-2 and J is TRBJ2-2; 9 bases are a match to TRBD1. This CDR3 spans 17 amino acids. V trimming: 5 bases; J trimming: 6 bases; junction bases outside the gene matches: 13. Per germline, CDR1 SGHTA and CDR2 FQGNSA. The CDR3 coding sequence is TGTGCCAGCAGCAACCGTGATAGGACAGGGGTAGCCGGGGAGCTGTTTTTT. It is translated as CASSNRDRTGVAGELFF.

The chain links TRBV19 to TRBJ1-5, with D perhaps matching TRBD1 (6 bases). Trimming removed 1 base at V and 2 bases at J, with 12 bases between. This CDR3 region has 16 residues. CDR1 and CDR2 from the germline V gene are LNHDA and SQIVND (reference sequence). Here the CDR3 DNA reads TGTGCCAGTAGTATAGTAGGGGGTGATGGCAATCAGCCCCAGCATTTT. Its translation is CASSIVGGDGNQPQHF.

The V and J genes are TRBV18 and TRBJ2-7; 7 nucleotides match TRBD2. The CDR3 is 15 amino acids. CDR1 and CDR2 from the germline V gene are KGHSH and LQKENI. V was pared by 3 bases and J by 2 bases, with 7 bases of the junction left unmatched. CDR3 nucleotide sequence: TGTGCCAGCTCACCGATGCTAGCGGCAACCTACGAGCAGTACTTC. As protein: CASSPMLAATYEQYF.

The CDR3 spells CASSPQGGSGNTIYF. CDR3 in DNA: TGTGCCAGCAGCCCTCAGGGGGGATCAGGAAACACCATATATTTT. The J gene is TRBJ1-3, the V gene TRBV2; 7 bases are shared with TRBD1. Trimming took 6 bases from V and 4 from J; bases not matched to a gene: 9. The CDR3 runs to 15 residues. Germline CDR1 reads SNHLY; CDR2 reads FYNNEI.

The chain carries TRBV28 and TRBJ1-3, with D unclear. This CDR3 has 14 residues. Germline V CDR1 and CDR2: MDHEN, SYDVKM. V lost 3 bases to trimming and J lost 4 bases, with 10 bases between them. CDR3 nucleotides: TGTGCCAGCAGTTTGTCAGTTTTCGGAAACACCATATATTTT. It is translated as CASSLSVFGNTIYF.

This chain connects TRBV6-5 to TRBJ2-5; D is undetermined. Germline V gene lookup returns CDR1 MNHEY and CDR2 SVGAGI. There are 12 residues in the CDR3. Trimming left V 10 bases short and J 4 bases short, with 13 bases between. CDR3 sequence (DNA): TGTGCCACCACGAGGCCTCCAGAGACCCAGTACTTC. This translates into CATTRPPETQYF.

The chain links TRBV6-5 to TRBJ2-2; tentative D call: TRBD2 (6 bases). V lost 5 bases and J lost 2, with 9 bases in between. CDR1 and CDR2 (germline): MNHEY, SVGAGI. This CDR3 is 14 amino acids long. CDR3 protein: CASSTGLNTGELFF. For the CDR3, the DNA is TGTGCCAGCAGTACGGGACTTAACACCGGGGAGCTGTTTTTT.

The gene calls are TRBV7-9 and TRBJ2-5; 8 nucleotides agree with TRBD1. Germline trimming cut 5 bases from V and 6 bases from J; bases unmatched to any gene: 5. Germline V gene sequence: CDR1 SEHNR, CDR2 FQNEAQ (reference sequence). CDR3 length: 13 amino acids. The CDR3 spells CASSPGGMKTQYF. DNA of the CDR3: TGTGCCAGCAGCCCAGGGGGCATGAAGACCCAGTACTTC.

This clone was observed a single time. The chain uses TRBV2 and TRBJ2-7, with D perhaps TRBD1 (6 bases). Germline loops: CDR1 SNHLY, CDR2 FYNNEI. V dropped 3 bases and J dropped 2 bases, with 11 bases sitting between them. The CDR3 covers 14 residues. As DNA, the CDR3 is TGTGCCAGCAGTGACTGGACAGCTGCCTACGAGCAGTACTTC. As protein: CASSDWTAAYEQYF.

The chain is built from TRBV5-4 and TRBJ2-7; 9 bases are a match to TRBD2. The CDR3 loop spans 17 amino acids. Germline assignment: CDR1 SGHNT and CDR2 YYREEE (reference sequence). Trimming removed 0 bases from V and 6 bases from J; junction bases left unmatched: 13. The CDR3 DNA follows: TGTGCCAGCAGCTTGGAGCCCGGGGGCGGGAGGGCCGGCGAGCAGTACTTC. Translation gives CASSLEPGGGRAGEQYF. Together with reference TRBV5-4 and TRBJ2-7, the CDR3 gives the full variable domain: ETGVTQSPTHLIKTRGQQVTLRCSSQSGHNTVSWYQQALGQGPQFIFQYYREEENGRGNFPPRFSGLQFPNYSSELNVNALELDDSALYLCASSLEPGGGRAGEQYFGPGTRLTVT.

The J gene is TRBJ2-1, the V gene TRBV5-1; 11 bases line up with TRBD2. With V trimmed by 0 bases and J by 1 base, 9 bases remained unmatched. The CDR3 runs 19 residues. CDR1 is SGHRS and CDR2 is YFSETQ in the germline V gene. The CDR3 is CASSLGVAGGPSSYNEQFF. The CDR3 nucleotides are TGCGCCAGCAGCTTGGGGGTAGCGGGAGGGCCCTCGTCCTACAATGAGCAGTTCTTC.

This chain joins TRBV18 and TRBJ1-1; tentatively, D is TRBD1 (5 bases). Germline V gene lookup returns CDR1 KGHSH and CDR2 LQKENI. V lost 3 bases, J lost 4 bases, and 21 bases lay in between. The CDR3 runs to 17 residues. This CDR3 is CASSPQGLVYGFTEAFF. CDR3 nucleotides: TGTGCCAGCTCACCGCAGGGTCTGGTTTATGGGTTCACTGAAGCTTTCTTT.

The V call is TRBV11-2, the J call TRBJ2-3; TRBD2 aligns across 7 bases. V dropped 3 bases and J dropped 6; count of bases not matched to a gene: 9. CDR3 length: 15 residues. The germline gives CDR1 SGHAT, CDR2 FQNNGV. The CDR3 protein is CASSFRERDGDTQYF. The CDR3 DNA follows: TGTGCCAGCAGCTTCCGAGAGCGGGATGGGGATACGCAGTATTTT. The entire variable domain, with the rest obtained from reference TRBV11-2 and TRBJ2-3, is as follows: EAGVAQSPRYKIIEKRQSVAFWCNPISGHATLYWYQQILGQGPKLLIQFQNNGVVDDSQLPKDRFSAERLKGVDSTLKIQPAKLEDSAVYLCASSFRERDGDTQYFGPGTRLTVL.

V is TRBV27 and J is TRBJ2-1; 13 bases fit TRBD2. CDR1 is MNHEY, CDR2 SMNVEV, per germline (reference sequence). The CDR3 runs 18 residues. Unmatched junction bases numbered 9, after V lost 4 bases and J lost 3 bases. The CDR3 is CASSSGLAGVHYYNEQFF. In DNA form, the CDR3 reads TGTGCCAGCAGTTCAGGACTAGCGGGAGTCCACTACTACAATGAGCAGTTCTTC.

This clone was picked up many times. The chain links TRBV27 to TRBJ1-1; 11 bases agree with TRBD1. This CDR3 is built from 15 residues. CDR1 and CDR2 from the germline V gene are MNHEY and SMNVEV (reference sequence). The junction had 8 bases not matched to a gene; V was cut back by 4 bases and J by 7 bases. This CDR3 reads CASSSSPGTGGEAFF. The CDR3 DNA sequence: TGTGCCAGCAGTTCCTCCCCCGGGACAGGGGGTGAAGCTTTCTTT.

The chain is built from TRBV3-1 (or the pseudogene TRBV3-2) and TRBJ2-5; D perhaps matches TRBD2 (5 bases). Germline CDR1 and CDR2: LGHDT and YNNKEL (reference sequence). The V end was cut by 0 bases, the J end by 2 bases, with 13 bases between. The CDR3 sequence is 16 residues long. CDR3 nucleotides: TGTGCCAGCAGCCAAGATCTAAGACTAATACAAGAGACCCAGTACTTC. This codes for CASSQDLRLIQETQYF.

The gene calls are TRBV5-1 and TRBJ1-2, with D possibly being TRBD1 (6 bases). This CDR3 comprises 15 residues. V was clipped by 1 base and J by 6 bases, with 16 bases between them. Germline V gives CDR1 SGHRS, CDR2 YFSETQ. CDR3 bases: TGCGCCAGCAGCTTGTACAGGGAAGTGAACAATGGCTACACCTTC. Residues: CASSLYREVNNGYTF. Using reference TRBV5-1 and TRBJ1-2 for the parts outside the CDR3, the full variable domain is KAGVTQTPRYLIKTRGQQVTLSCSPISGHRSVSWYQQTPGQGLQFLFEYFSETQRNKGNFPGRFSGRQFSNSRSEMNVSTLELGDSALYLCASSLYREVNNGYTFGSGTRLTVV.

V gene TRBV28 combines with J gene TRBJ2-4, with a possible D match to TRBD2 (6 bases). Trimming took 3 bases from V and 0 from J, leaving 12 bases between them. From germline, CDR1 is MDHEN and CDR2 SYDVKM. The CDR3 has 16 residues. In DNA, the CDR3 is TGTGCCAGCAGTTTGGGACTCCGGTTAGCCAAAAACATTCAGTACTTC. Its protein is CASSLGLRLAKNIQYF.

Regarding this clone: At one of its ends the junction is not consistent with the germline gene, which may arise from a read error. The chain couples TRBV11-2 to TRBJ2-1, with TRBD2 matching over 9 bases. This CDR3 is 12 amino acids long. Per the germline V gene, CDR1 is SGHAT and CDR2 is FQNNGV. CDR3 nucleotide sequence: TGTGCCAGCAGCTTAGGAGGGGGACTAGCCATCTTC. Protein product: CASSLGGGLAIF.

The rearrangement joins TRBV28 to TRBJ2-7, with 7 bases lining up with TRBD1. Germline V gene sequence: CDR1 MDHEN, CDR2 SYDVKM. The CDR3 extends over 19 amino acids. V was clipped by 2 bases and J by 2 bases; unmatched bases: 18. For the CDR3, the DNA is TGTGCCAGCAGTTTACGCAGAAACCGAAGGGGGCTTCGGGCCTACGAGCAGTACTTC. Its translation is CASSLRRNRRGLRAYEQYF.

The J gene is TRBJ2-3, the V gene TRBV27; 11 positions agree with TRBD2. V dropped 6 bases and J dropped 5; count of bases not matched to a gene: 16. CDR3 length: 18 amino acids. CDR1 and CDR2 (germline): MNHEY, SMNVEV (reference sequence). CDR3 in DNA: TGTGCCAGCAGCCACTCTGGAGTTAGCGGGAGGGCCGGAGATACGCAGTATTTT. The encoded protein is CASSHSGVSGRAGDTQYF.